This TCR beta chain is drawn from a study of T cells in localized non-small cell lung cancer. Only one count was recorded for this clone. Its antigen remains unidentified. Some clones are missing from TCRdb's copy, which holds only in-frame ones; the method was immunoSEQ multiplex PCR. Of tens of thousands of clones in the sample, roughly four fifths are singletons; the top ten hold roughly 5.7%. General study results and limits: It was uninvolved adjacent lung that showed the highest T cell clonality, exceeding tumor. Heterogeneity remains possible, as sequencing covered one tumor region only.

Trimming removed 3 bases from V and 6 bases from J, with 18 bases in between. The CDR3 loop spans 15 amino acids. Germline V gene lookup returns CDR1 MGHRA and CDR2 YSYEKL. This receptor was obtained from a man aged 40 to 69 with stage III lung adenocarcinoma. The specimen was peripheral blood mononuclear cells, collected before any cancer treatment. The chain carries TRBV4-1 and TRBJ2-7, with TRBD2 as a possible D gene (5 bases). The CDR3 loop reads CASSHALGRSIEQYF. The DNA of the CDR3 is TGCGCCAGCAGCCACGCACTAGGCCGTTCAATCGAGCAGTACTTC.